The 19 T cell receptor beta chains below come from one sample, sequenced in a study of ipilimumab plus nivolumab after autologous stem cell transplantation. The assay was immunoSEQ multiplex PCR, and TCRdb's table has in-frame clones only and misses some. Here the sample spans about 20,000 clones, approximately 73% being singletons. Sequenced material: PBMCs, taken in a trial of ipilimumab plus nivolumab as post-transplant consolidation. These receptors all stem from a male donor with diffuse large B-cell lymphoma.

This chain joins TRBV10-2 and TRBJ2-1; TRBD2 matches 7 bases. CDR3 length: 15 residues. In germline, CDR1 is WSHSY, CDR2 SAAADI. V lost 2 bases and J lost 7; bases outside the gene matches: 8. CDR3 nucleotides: TGCGCCAGCAGTGAGCGACTAGCCGGGGGGAATGAGCAGTTCTTC. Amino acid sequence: CASSERLAGGNEQFF.

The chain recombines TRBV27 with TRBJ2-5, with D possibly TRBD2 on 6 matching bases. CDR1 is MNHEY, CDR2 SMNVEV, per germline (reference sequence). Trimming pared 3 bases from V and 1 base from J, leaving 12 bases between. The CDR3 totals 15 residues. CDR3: CASSLSRGAQETQYF. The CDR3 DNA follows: TGTGCCAGCAGTTTGTCCCGCGGGGCCCAAGAGACCCAGTACTTC.

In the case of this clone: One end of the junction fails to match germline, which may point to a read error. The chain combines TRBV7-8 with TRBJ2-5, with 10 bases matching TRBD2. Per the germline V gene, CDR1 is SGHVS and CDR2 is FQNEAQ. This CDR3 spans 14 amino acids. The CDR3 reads CASRLAGGLETQYF. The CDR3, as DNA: TGTGCCAGCAGGTTAGCGGGAGGTTTAGAGACCCAGTACTTC.

The CDR3 bases are TGTGCCAGCAGCGAGAAGCGGGGCCAAGAGACCCAGTACTTC. As protein: CASSEKRGQETQYF. V gene TRBV11-2 combines with J gene TRBJ2-5; TRBD2 aligns across 7 bases. Germline V gives CDR1 SGHAT, CDR2 FQNNGV. The ends lost 5 bases at V and 1 base at J; junction bases unmatched: 4. The CDR3 extends over 14 amino acids.

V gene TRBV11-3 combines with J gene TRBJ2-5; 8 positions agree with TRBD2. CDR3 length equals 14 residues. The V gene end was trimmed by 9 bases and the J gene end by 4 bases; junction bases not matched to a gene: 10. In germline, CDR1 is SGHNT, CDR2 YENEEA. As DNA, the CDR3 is TGTGCCAGTAGGAAAGGCGGACTAGCAGAGACCCAGTACTTC. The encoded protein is CASRKGGLAETQYF. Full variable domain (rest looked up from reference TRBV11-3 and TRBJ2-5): EAGVVQSPRYKIIEKKQPVAFWCNPISGHNTLYWYLQNLGQGPELLIRYENEEAVDDSQLPKDRFSAERLKGVDSTLKIQPAELGDSAVYLCASRKGGLAETQYFGPGTRLLVL.

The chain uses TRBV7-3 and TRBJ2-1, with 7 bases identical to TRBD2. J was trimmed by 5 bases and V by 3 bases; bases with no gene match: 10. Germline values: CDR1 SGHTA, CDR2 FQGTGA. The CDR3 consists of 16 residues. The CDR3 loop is CASSFPWGREHNEQFF. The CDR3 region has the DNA TGTGCCAGCAGCTTCCCTTGGGGGAGGGAACACAATGAGCAGTTCTTC.

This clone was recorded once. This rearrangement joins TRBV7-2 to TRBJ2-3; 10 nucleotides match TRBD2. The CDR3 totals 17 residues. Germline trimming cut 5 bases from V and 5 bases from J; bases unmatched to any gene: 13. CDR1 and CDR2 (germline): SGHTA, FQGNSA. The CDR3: CASSPYLAGAGGDTQYF. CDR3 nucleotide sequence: TGTGCCAGCAGCCCCTACCTAGCGGGGGCGGGGGGAGATACGCAGTATTTT. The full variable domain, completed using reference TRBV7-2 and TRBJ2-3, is GAGVSQSPSNKVTEKGKDVELRCDPISGHTALYWYRQSLGQGLEFLIYFQGNSAPDKSGLPSDRFSAERTGGSVSTLTIQRTQQEDSAVYLCASSPYLAGAGGDTQYFGPGTRLTVL.

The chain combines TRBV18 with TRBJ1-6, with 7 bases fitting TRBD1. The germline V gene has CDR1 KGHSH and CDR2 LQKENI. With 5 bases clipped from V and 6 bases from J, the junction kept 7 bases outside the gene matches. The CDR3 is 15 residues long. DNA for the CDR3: TGTGCCAGCTCAGACCAACAGGGGTCTAATTCACCCCTCCACTTT. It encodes CASSDQQGSNSPLHF.

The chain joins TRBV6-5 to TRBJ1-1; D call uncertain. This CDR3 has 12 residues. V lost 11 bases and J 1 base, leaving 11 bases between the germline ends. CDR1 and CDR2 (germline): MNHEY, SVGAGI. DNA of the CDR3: TGTGCCTCAAGTCGTGGGAACACTGAAGCTTTCTTT. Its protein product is CASSRGNTEAFF.

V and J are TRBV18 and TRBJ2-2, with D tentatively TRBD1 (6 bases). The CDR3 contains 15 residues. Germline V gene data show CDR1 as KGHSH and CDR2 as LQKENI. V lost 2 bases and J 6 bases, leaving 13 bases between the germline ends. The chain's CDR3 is CASSPRDTPAGELFF. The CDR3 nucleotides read TGTGCCAGCTCACCAAGGGACACCCCCGCCGGGGAGCTGTTTTTT. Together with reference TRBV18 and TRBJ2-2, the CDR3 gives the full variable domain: NAGVMQNPRHLVRRRGQEARLRCSPMKGHSHVYWYRQLPEEGLKFMVYLQKENIIDESGMPKERFSAEFPKEGPSILRIQQVVRGDSAAYFCASSPRDTPAGELFFGEGSRLTVL.

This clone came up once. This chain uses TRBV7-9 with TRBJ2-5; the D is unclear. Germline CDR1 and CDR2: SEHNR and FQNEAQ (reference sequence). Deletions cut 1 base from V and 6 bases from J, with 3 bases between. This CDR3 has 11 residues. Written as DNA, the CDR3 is TGTGCCAGCAGCTTAGAACAGACCCAGTACTTC. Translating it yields CASSLEQTQYF.

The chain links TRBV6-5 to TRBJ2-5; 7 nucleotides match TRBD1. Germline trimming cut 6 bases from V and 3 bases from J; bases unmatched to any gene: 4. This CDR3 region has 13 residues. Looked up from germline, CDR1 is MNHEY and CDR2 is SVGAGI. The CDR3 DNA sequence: TGTGCCAGCAGCGACGGGACAGAAGAGACCCAGTACTTC. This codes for CASSDGTEETQYF.

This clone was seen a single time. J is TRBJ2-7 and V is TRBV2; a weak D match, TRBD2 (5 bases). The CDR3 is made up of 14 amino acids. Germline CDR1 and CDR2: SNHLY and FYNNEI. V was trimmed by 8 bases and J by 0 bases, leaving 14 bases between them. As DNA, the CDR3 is TGTGCCAGCTCAGTACTGGACTTCTCCTACGAGCAGTACTTC. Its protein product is CASSVLDFSYEQYF.

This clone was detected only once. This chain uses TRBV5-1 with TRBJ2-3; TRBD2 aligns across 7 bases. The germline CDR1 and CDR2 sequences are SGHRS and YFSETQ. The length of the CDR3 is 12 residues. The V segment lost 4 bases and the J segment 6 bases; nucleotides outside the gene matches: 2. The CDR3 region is CASSETSDTQYF. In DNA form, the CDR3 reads TGCGCCAGCAGCGAGACTAGCGATACGCAGTATTTT. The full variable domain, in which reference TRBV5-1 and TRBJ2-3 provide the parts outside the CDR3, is KAGVTQTPRYLIKTRGQQVTLSCSPISGHRSVSWYQQTPGQGLQFLFEYFSETQRNKGNFPGRFSGRQFSNSRSEMNVSTLELGDSALYLCASSETSDTQYFGPGTRLTVL.

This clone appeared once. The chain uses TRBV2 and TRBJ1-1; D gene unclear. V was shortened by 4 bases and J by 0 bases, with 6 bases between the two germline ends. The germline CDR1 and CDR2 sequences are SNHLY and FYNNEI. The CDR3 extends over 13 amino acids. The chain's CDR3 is CASSAAMNTEAFF. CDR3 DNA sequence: TGTGCCAGCAGTGCTGCCATGAACACTGAAGCTTTCTTT.

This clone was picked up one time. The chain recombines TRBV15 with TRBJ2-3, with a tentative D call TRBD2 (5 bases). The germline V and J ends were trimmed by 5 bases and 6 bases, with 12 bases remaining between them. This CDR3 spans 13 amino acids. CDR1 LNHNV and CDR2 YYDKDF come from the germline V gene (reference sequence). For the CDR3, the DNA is TGTGCCACCAGCCGGGATCCCACCGATACGCAGTATTTT. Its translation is CATSRDPTDTQYF.

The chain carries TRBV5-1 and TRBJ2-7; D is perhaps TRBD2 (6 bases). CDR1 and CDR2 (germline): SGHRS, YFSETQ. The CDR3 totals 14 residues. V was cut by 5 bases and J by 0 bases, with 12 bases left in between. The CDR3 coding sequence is TGCGCCAGCAGGGAGGCGGGGAACTCCTACGAGCAGTACTTC. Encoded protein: CASREAGNSYEQYF. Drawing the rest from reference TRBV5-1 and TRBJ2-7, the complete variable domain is KAGVTQTPRYLIKTRGQQVTLSCSPISGHRSVSWYQQTPGQGLQFLFEYFSETQRNKGNFPGRFSGRQFSNSRSEMNVSTLELGDSALYLCASREAGNSYEQYFGPGTRLTVT.

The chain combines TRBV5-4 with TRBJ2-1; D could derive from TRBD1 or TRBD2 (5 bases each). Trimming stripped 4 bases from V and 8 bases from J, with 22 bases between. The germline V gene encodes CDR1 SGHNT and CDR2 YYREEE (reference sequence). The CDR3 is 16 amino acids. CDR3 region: CASSPLRGTRVHEQFF. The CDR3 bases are TGTGCCAGCAGCCCCCTCCGGGGCACGAGGGTCCATGAGCAGTTCTTC.

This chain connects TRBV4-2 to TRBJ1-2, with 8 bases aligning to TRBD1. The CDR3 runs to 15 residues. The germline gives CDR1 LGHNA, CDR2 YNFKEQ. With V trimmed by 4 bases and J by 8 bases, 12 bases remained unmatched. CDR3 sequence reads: CASSREIRGPEGYTF. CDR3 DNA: TGTGCCAGCAGCCGAGAGATCAGGGGGCCGGAGGGCTACACCTTC.